A single sample is the source of the 24 T cell receptor beta chains below, sequenced in a study of control samples from healthy donors and cancer patients. The method was immunoSEQ multiplex PCR; TCRdb's version includes in-frame clones alone and lacks a portion of them. The table lists 100,000 or so clones, around 89% of them singletons. The sample taken for sequencing was blood. The source is a man aged 25-45 years in good health.

CDR3 bases: TGTGCCAGCAGACAGGGAGGATCACCCCTCCACTTT. Translation: CASRQGGSPLHF. The J gene is TRBJ1-6, the V gene TRBV6-5, with D possibly TRBD1 on 6 matching bases. The CDR3 is 12 residues long. The V gene's germline CDR1 is MNHEY and CDR2 SVGAGI. Trimming shortened V by 6 bases and J by 10 bases, and 10 bases separated the two germline ends.

V gene TRBV28 combines with J gene TRBJ1-3, with D perhaps TRBD1 (6 bases). CDR3 length: 15 residues. V lost 3 bases and J 3 bases, leaving 12 bases between the germline ends. CDR1 and CDR2 (germline): MDHEN, SYDVKM. CDR3 in DNA: TGTGCCAGCAGTTTCGGGGGCCTCGATGGAAACACCATATATTTT. It specifies CASSFGGLDGNTIYF.

The chain is built from TRBV11-2 and TRBJ2-3; TRBD1 is a possible D gene (5 bases). The CDR3 loop spans 15 amino acids. CDR1 is SGHAT, CDR2 FQNNGV, per germline. The germline V and J ends were trimmed by 1 base and 4 bases, with 12 bases remaining between them. DNA for the CDR3: TGTGCCAGCAGCTTAGGTGTCAGGGTGGCAGATACGCAGTATTTT. Its protein product is CASSLGVRVADTQYF. Drawing the rest from reference TRBV11-2 and TRBJ2-3, the complete variable domain is EAGVAQSPRYKIIEKRQSVAFWCNPISGHATLYWYQQILGQGPKLLIQFQNNGVVDDSQLPKDRFSAERLKGVDSTLKIQPAKLEDSAVYLCASSLGVRVADTQYFGPGTRLTVL.

V is TRBV7-8 and J is TRBJ1-2; D not resolved. Germline-derived CDR1 and CDR2 are SGHVS and FQNEAQ. This CDR3 region has 11 residues. V lost 1 base, J lost 12 bases, and 9 bases lay in between. This CDR3 reads CASSLDTENTF. CDR3 bases: TGTGCCAGCAGCTTAGACACGGAGAACACCTTC.

The chain uses TRBV21-1 and TRBJ2-3. TRBV21-1 is classified as a pseudogene. The CDR3 contains 20 residues. The CDR3 region has the DNA TGTGCCAGCAGCAACCCTTCACGGGGACGGCAACTTACTACGGCAGATACGCAGTATTTT. It codes for CASSNPSRGRQLTTADTQYF.

The chain joins TRBV4-2 to TRBJ2-5; TRBD2 matches 12 bases. Germline CDR1 reads LGHNA; CDR2 reads YNFKEQ. Trimming removed 3 bases from V and 5 bases from J; junction bases left unmatched: 7. This CDR3 is 16 amino acids long. CDR3 coding DNA: TGTGCCAGCAGCCAGACCCTAGCGGGAGGGCAGGAGACCCAGTACTTC. It encodes CASSQTLAGGQETQYF.

V gene TRBV3-1 (or the pseudogene TRBV3-2) combines with J gene TRBJ2-2; the match to TRBD1 covers 9 bases. In germline, CDR1 is LGHDT, CDR2 YNNKEL (reference sequence). This CDR3 region has 20 residues. V lost 0 bases to trimming and J lost 1 base; unmatched junction nucleotides: 12. The CDR3 DNA reads as TGTGCCAGCAGCCAAGATCTTGTCGTATCGGGACAGGGGAACACCGGGGAGCTGTTTTTT. Translating it yields CASSQDLVVSGQGNTGELFF.

The chain has TRBV7-9 and TRBJ2-5, with a possible D match to TRBD1 (6 bases). Trimming removed 4 bases from V and 0 bases from J, with 9 bases in between. The germline V gene has CDR1 SEHNR and CDR2 FQNEAQ (reference sequence). This CDR3 has 14 amino acids. The CDR3 loop reads CASSSYRDQETQYF. The CDR3 DNA reads TGTGCCAGCAGCTCCTACAGGGACCAAGAGACCCAGTACTTC.

The J gene is TRBJ1-1, the V gene TRBV6-6, with 7 nucleotides matching TRBD1. CDR1 MNHNY and CDR2 SVGAGI come from the germline V gene (reference sequence). CDR3 size: 15 residues. V dropped 5 bases and J dropped 0; count of bases not matched to a gene: 6. The CDR3 region is CASSPTGAMNTEAFF. The CDR3 DNA follows: TGTGCCAGCAGTCCTACAGGGGCAATGAACACTGAAGCTTTCTTT.

This clone was seen once. The gene calls are TRBV21-1 and TRBJ2-2; the D call of TRBD2 is as the table states it, not checked on the DNA. TRBV21-1 corresponds to a pseudogene. CDR3 size: 16 residues. The CDR3 sequence: CASSKRWGGEAGELFF. CDR3 DNA: TGTGCCAGCAGCAAAAGATGGGGCGGGGAAGCCGGGGAGCTGTTTTTT.

The gene calls are TRBV28 and TRBJ2-6, with D possibly being TRBD2 (7 bases). V lost 2 bases and J lost 4, with 12 bases in between. This CDR3 has 16 residues. CDR1 is MDHEN, CDR2 SYDVKM, per germline. CDR3 loop: CASSLRGGGGANVLTF. The CDR3 DNA follows: TGTGCCAGCAGTTTAAGGGGGGGCGGAGGGGCCAACGTCCTGACTTTC.

The CDR3 here is CASTSRTGLNEKLFF. In DNA, the CDR3 is TGTGCCAGCACCTCTCGGACAGGGCTTAATGAAAAACTGTTTTTT. V gene TRBV5-6 combines with J gene TRBJ1-4; 8 nucleotides line up with TRBD1. V lost 6 bases to trimming and J lost 4 bases; unmatched junction nucleotides: 8. The CDR3 is made up of 15 amino acids. Germline V gene data show CDR1 as SGHDT and CDR2 as YYEEEE.

The J gene is TRBJ1-4, the V gene TRBV5-6; D call uncertain. CDR1 is SGHDT, CDR2 YYEEEE, per germline. V was pared by 3 bases and J by 0 bases, with 9 bases between. The CDR3 totals 15 residues. The CDR3 region is CASSYEQTTNEKLFF. CDR3 nucleotide sequence: TGTGCCAGCAGCTATGAACAGACAACTAATGAAAAACTGTTTTTT.

The chain recombines TRBV30 with TRBJ2-7; tentatively, D is TRBD1 or TRBD2 (6 bases each). Germline CDR1 GTSNPN, CDR2 SVGIG (reference sequence). The CDR3 has 15 amino acids. The V end was cut by 2 bases, the J end by 1 base, with 15 bases between. CDR3 loop: CAWSRGGQGSYEQYF. CDR3 sequence (DNA): TGTGCCTGGAGTAGAGGGGGGCAGGGGTCCTACGAGCAGTACTTC.

The V call is TRBV6-2 or TRBV6-3, the J call TRBJ2-5, with D possibly matching TRBD1 (6 bases). In germline, CDR1 is MNHEY, CDR2 SVGEGT. The CDR3 length is 16 residues. V was cut by 4 bases and J by 3 bases, with 18 bases left in between. CDR3 sequence: CASSSPRTVSKETQYF. CDR3 DNA: TGTGCCAGCAGTTCACCTCGGACAGTTTCAAAAGAGACCCAGTACTTC.

Written as DNA, the CDR3 is TGTGCCAGCAGCTCGCCGGGACAGGGTTTATGGAGCAATCAGCCCCAGCATTTT. This codes for CASSSPGQGLWSNQPQHF. The genes are TRBV7-8 and TRBJ1-5; 9 bases match TRBD1. The CDR3 loop spans 18 amino acids. Germline V CDR1 and CDR2: SGHVS, FQNEAQ. The V gene end was trimmed by 4 bases and the J gene end by 1 base; junction bases not matched to a gene: 11.

The genes are TRBV7-2 and TRBJ2-1; tentatively, D is TRBD2 (6 bases). CDR1 and CDR2 (germline): SGHTA, FQGNSA. This CDR3 is built from 12 residues. The ends were cut back, 4 bases at V and 10 bases at J, with 11 bases in the middle. As DNA, the CDR3 is TGTGCCAGCAGCTACTATGGGGGGGAGCAGTTCTTC. Protein sequence: CASSYYGGEQFF.

This chain uses TRBV7-6 with TRBJ2-7, with 12 positions matching TRBD2. The V and J ends lost 3 bases and 6 bases, in that order; junction bases with no gene match: 15. Germline CDR1 reads SGHVS; CDR2 reads FNYEAQ. The CDR3 totals 18 residues. Written as DNA, the CDR3 is TGTGCCAGCAGCTTGGTGTCTAGCGGGAGGGGCACGGCATCCGAGCAGTACTTC. Its translation is CASSLVSSGRGTASEQYF.

This chain connects TRBV30 to TRBJ1-1; no clear D gene. Trimming stripped 0 bases from V and 0 bases from J, with 8 bases between. CDR3 length: 14 amino acids. Per the germline V gene, CDR1 is GTSNPN and CDR2 is SVGIG (reference sequence). Here the CDR3 reads CAWSVLSMNTEAFF. The CDR3 coding sequence is TGTGCCTGGAGTGTACTATCCATGAACACTGAAGCTTTCTTT.

This chain joins TRBV6-6 and TRBJ1-5; 8 positions match TRBD1. CDR1 and CDR2 (germline): MNHNY, SVGAGI (reference sequence). The CDR3 length is 15 residues. J was trimmed by 7 bases and V by 2 bases; bases with no gene match: 7. CDR3 coding DNA: TGTGCCAGCAGTTACGATGACAGGGGCGTACAGCCCCAGCATTTT. Protein product: CASSYDDRGVQPQHF.

The genes are TRBV6-5 and TRBJ1-2; D might be TRBD1 (5 bases). This CDR3 spans 13 amino acids. Trimming left V 4 bases short and J 4 bases short, with 10 bases between. Germline CDR1 MNHEY, CDR2 SVGAGI. In DNA form, the CDR3 reads TGTGCCAGCAGTTTGGGGGGGGGCTATGGCTACACCTTC. This sequence encodes CASSLGGGYGYTF.

V is TRBV5-4 and J is TRBJ2-1; TRBD2 matches 8 bases. The V segment lost 3 bases and the J segment 3 bases; nucleotides outside the gene matches: 14. CDR1 SGHNT and CDR2 YYREEE come from the germline V gene (reference sequence). This CDR3 contains 18 residues. The CDR3 DNA follows: TGTGCCAGCAGCTCTATAGCGGGGCGGCCGCTGGGCTACAATGAGCAGTTCTTC. Translating gives CASSSIAGRPLGYNEQFF.

The V gene is TRBV4-1, the J gene TRBJ2-5; D remains ambiguous. The length of the CDR3 is 16 residues. Per germline, CDR1 MGHRA and CDR2 YSYEKL. V shed 2 bases and J shed 0 bases, with 13 bases lying between them. CDR3: CASSQLTALYQETQYF. CDR3 in DNA: TGCGCCAGCAGCCAATTGACGGCCTTGTACCAAGAGACCCAGTACTTC.

This rearrangement joins TRBV18 to TRBJ1-4, with 10 bases matching TRBD1. This CDR3 is 14 amino acids long. Germline lookup yields CDR1 KGHSH and CDR2 LQKENI. J was trimmed by 8 bases and V by 3 bases; bases with no gene match: 3. The CDR3 reads CASSPTGGSEKLFF. In nucleotides, the CDR3 is TGTGCCAGCTCACCGACAGGGGGCTCCGAAAAACTGTTTTTT.